This TCR beta chain is drawn from a study of yellow fever vaccine responses in identical twins (dated by TCRdb to the late 2010s). Describing the broader study: In the study, vaccine-responding T cell clones were precisely tracked in identical twins.

In the case of this clonotype: The clone's antigen remains unknown. One base away there is no much larger clone; base qualities are not given.

Reading from cysteine to phenylalanine, the CDR3 counts 11 amino acids. This entry keeps only the CDR3 DNA: 33 bases, framed from base 1. Trimming costs V 5 bases and J 4 bases, and their ends lie 3 bases apart. Taken from the germline V gene, the CDR1 and CDR2 loops are SNHLY and FYNNEI. Libraries came from RT-PCR. TCRdb shows the sequencer as Illumina HiSeq 2500. TCRdb handled the public reads itself, with Q25 trimming in fastp and clone calling in MiXCR, and kept productive beta chains. Rows merge per CDR3 protein into single entries with the most common DNA and genes. Here the sample has some 2,500 distinct CDR3 sequences; 70% to 90% occur a single time. The ten most abundant clones make up under 4.5% of the sample. Study-wide conclusions, independent of this receptor: According to the authors, in identical twins the way T cells responded to vaccination appeared partly convergent and partly personalized.

This chain joins TRBV2 to TRBJ2-1; the D gene is unclear. The receptor's source is a woman aged 18-30 years who received the yellow fever vaccine. Donor details come from another sample of the same person, matched by shared clones. The sequences come from T cells from blood (PBMCs), unsorted or a sorted subset (not recorded which), collected before or after yellow fever vaccination (not recorded which). The nucleotide sequence is given as TGTGCCAGCAGTCAGTACAATGAGCAGTTCTTC. Its translation is CASSQYNEQFF.